Below, one TCR beta chain is given with its context. The antigen is undetermined. The data were taken from a study of beta chain features in type 1 diabetes. Whole-study results and caveats: Because the template was cDNA, high-expressing cells might be over-represented.

This CDR3 region has 14 residues. Germline V gives CDR1 MGHRA, CDR2 YSYEKL. Trimming cost V 4 bases and J 2 bases, with 9 bases left between them. Sorted CD4+ subsets: naive, central memory, regulatory, stem cell-like memory (CD45RO/CCR7/CD25/CD127/CD95/CD27 panel). Reverse transcribing all isolated RNA meant expressed TCRB transcripts were sequenced. TCRdb's copy holds only in-frame clones and misses some; the assay was immunoSEQ multiplex PCR. The sample has almost 350,000 clones; 20% are singletons. This chain connects TRBV4-1 to TRBJ1-5; D is perhaps TRBD1 (5 bases). The sequence came from a woman younger than 30 in good health. Sequencing used naive CD4+ T cells from blood. The CDR3 DNA is TGCGCCAGCAGCCCCGAAGGGGGCAATCAGCCCCAGCATTTT. Translated: CASSPEGGNQPQHF.